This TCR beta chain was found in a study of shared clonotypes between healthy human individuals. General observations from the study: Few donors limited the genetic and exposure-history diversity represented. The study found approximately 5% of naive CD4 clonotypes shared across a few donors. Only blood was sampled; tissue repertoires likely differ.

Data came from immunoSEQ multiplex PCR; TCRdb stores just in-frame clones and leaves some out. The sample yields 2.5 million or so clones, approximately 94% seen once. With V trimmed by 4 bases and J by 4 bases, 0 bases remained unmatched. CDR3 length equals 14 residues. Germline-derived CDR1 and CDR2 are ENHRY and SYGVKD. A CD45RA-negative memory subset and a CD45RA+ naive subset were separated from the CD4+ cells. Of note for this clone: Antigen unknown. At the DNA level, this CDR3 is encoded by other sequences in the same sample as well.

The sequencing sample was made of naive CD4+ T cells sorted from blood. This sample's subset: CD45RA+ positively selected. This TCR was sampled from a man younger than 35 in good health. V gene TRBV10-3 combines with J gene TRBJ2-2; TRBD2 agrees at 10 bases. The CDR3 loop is CAISGLAGTGELFF. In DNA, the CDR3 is TGTGCCATCAGTGGACTAGCGGGCACCGGGGAGCTGTTTTTT.